Following are 18 T cell receptor beta chains from one sample sequenced in a study of immune heterogeneity within non-small cell lung tumors. Template was bulk tumor genomic DNA, around 600 ng per sample. In surgery, several biopsies were collected from each primary tumor at widely spaced sites. Enrolled individuals presented with untreated, newly diagnosed non-small cell lung cancer and received curative surgery. Using 32 V and 13 J primers, multiplex PCR amplified TCR beta CDR3. TCRdb redid the calling of the multiplex PCR reads with MiXCR, one entry per CDR3 protein. Of fewer than 15,000 distinct CDR3 sequences in the sample, less than 35% were seen once. The sample comprised lung tumor tissue. These receptors originate from a man aged 40-50 years with non-small cell lung cancer.

This clonotype is medium-sized by share. V usage is TRBV12-3 or TRBV12-4 and J usage is TRBJ1-6; D may be TRBD1 (5 bases). This CDR3 is 15 amino acids long. Trimming pared 9 bases from V and 3 bases from J, leaving 15 bases between. CDR3 protein: CASRRGDYYNSPLHF. The CDR3 region has the DNA TGTGCCAGTAGGCGGGGGGACTACTATAATTCACCCCTCCACTTT.

With regard to this clonotype: At one end, the junction sequence differs from germline, possibly due to a read error. The chain has TRBV5-6 and TRBJ2-2, with 12 bases aligning to TRBD1. The CDR3 consists of 14 residues. CDR1 is SGHDT and CDR2 is YYEEEE in the germline V gene. In nucleotides, the CDR3 is TGTGCCATCAGCACCGGGACAGGGGGCCTGGAGCTGTTTTTT. This gives the protein CAISTGTGGLELFF.

As regards this clonotype: Possible read error: a much larger clone is one base away. The chain uses TRBV18 and TRBJ1-4; tentatively, D is TRBD1 (6 bases). CDR1 is KGHSH and CDR2 is LQKENI in the germline V gene. The CDR3 loop spans 14 amino acids. CDR3 nucleotides: TGTGCCATCTCACCAGGGGCCCGAAGGGAAAAACTGTTTTTT. Its translation is CAISPGARREKLFF. The variable domain in full, with the rest retrieved from reference TRBV18 and TRBJ1-4, is NAGVMQNPRHLVRRRGQEARLRCSPMKGHSHVYWYRQLPEEGLKFMVYLQKENIIDESGMPKERFSAEFPKEGPSILRIQQVVRGDSAAYFCAISPGARREKLFFGSGTQLSVL.

This clonotype is categorized as medium-sized. The chain joins TRBV19 to TRBJ2-7, with TRBD1 matching 10 bases. Trimming removed 5 bases from V and 3 bases from J; junction bases left unmatched: 4. The CDR3 spans 14 residues. The germline CDR1 and CDR2 sequences are LNHDA and SQIVND (reference sequence). DNA for the CDR3: TGTGCCAGTAGTTTGACAGGGGGCCTCTACGAGCAGTACTTC. This translates into CASSLTGGLYEQYF.

The rearrangement uses TRBV29-1 and TRBJ2-4; D remains unclear. The germline V gene has CDR1 SQVTM and CDR2 ANQGSEA. The CDR3 covers 13 residues. With 2 bases removed from V and 8 bases from J, the gap between germline ends came to 13 bases. Here the CDR3 DNA reads TGCAGCGTTGAAAAGAGCCCTGGGGACATTCAGTACTTC. Translation: CSVEKSPGDIQYF.

Regarding this clonotype: A much larger clone is a single base away; this may be a read error. V and J are TRBV3-1 and TRBJ2-7; D uncertain. The CDR3 length is 14 residues. Germline V gene sequence: CDR1 LGHDT, CDR2 YNNKEL (reference sequence). Written as DNA, the CDR3 is TGTGCCAGCAGCCAAGGCCGTAACTCCTACGAGAAGTACTTC. Residues: CASSQGRNSYEKYF.

This clonotype was observed at least ten times. This sequence joins TRBV16 and TRBJ2-2; no clear D. V was clipped by 0 bases and J by 3 bases, with 5 bases between them. This CDR3 is 14 amino acids long. The germline V gene encodes CDR1 KGHSY and CDR2 FQNENV. This CDR3 reads CASSQSVDTGELFF. The DNA of the CDR3 is TGTGCCAGCAGCCAATCTGTGGACACCGGGGAGCTGTTTTTT.

CDR3 residues: CASSAAGGPQYEQYF. DNA of the CDR3: TGTGCCAGCAGCGCCGCAGGGGGCCCCCAGTACGAGCAGTACTTC. The chain combines TRBV7-3 with TRBJ2-7, with 8 bases aligning to TRBD1. The CDR3 is made up of 15 amino acids. The germline CDR1 and CDR2 sequences are SGHTA and FQGTGA. Germline trimming cut 5 bases from V and 4 bases from J; bases unmatched to any gene: 10.

About this clonotype: Just one base apart from a much larger clone, this may be a read error. CDR3 region: CSARAWTGGGYTF. CDR3 coding DNA: TGCAGTGCTAGAGCCTGGACAGGGGGCGGCTACACCTTC. The chain recombines TRBV20-1 with TRBJ1-2; TRBD1 matches 11 bases. The length of the CDR3 is 13 residues. CDR1 and CDR2 from the germline V gene are DFQATT and SNEGSKA (reference sequence). Germline trimming cut 1 base from V and 8 bases from J; bases unmatched to any gene: 3.

The chain employs TRBV14 and TRBJ2-4; 7 bases are a match to TRBD1. The CDR3 covers 13 residues. From germline, CDR1 is SGHDN and CDR2 FVKESK. V lost 4 bases, J lost 12 bases, and 9 bases stayed unmatched. The CDR3: CASSLTGTANQYF. The CDR3 bases are TGTGCCAGCAGCCTAACCGGGACAGCGAATCAGTACTTC.

Within the sample, this clonotype is medium-sized. The gene calls are TRBV10-2 and TRBJ2-2, with 8 positions matching TRBD2. V shed 7 bases and J 0 bases; nucleotides not matched to a gene: 10. Germline CDR1 is WSHSY and CDR2 is SAAADI. This CDR3 region has 17 residues. The CDR3 DNA is TGCGCCAGCATCCCGGGAGGGCCGAGCTCGAACACCGGGGAGCTGTTTTTT. The encoded protein is CASIPGGPSSNTGELFF.

In regard to this clonotype: The CDR3 ends on some other residue instead of the conserved phenylalanine or tryptophan, so this is likely a read error. The chain links TRBV6-5 to TRBJ1-1, with D unclear. The germline V and J ends were trimmed by 4 bases and 5 bases, with 14 bases remaining between them. The germline V gene encodes CDR1 MNHEY and CDR2 SVGAGI. This CDR3 contains 14 residues. CDR3 sequence: CASSSGERWTEAFY. The CDR3 DNA sequence: TGTGCCAGCAGTTCCGGGGAGAGGTGGACTGAAGCTTTCTAT.

Ten or more counts support this clonotype. The V call is TRBV11-2, the J call TRBJ2-7; possible D gene TRBD2, 5 bases. Looked up from germline, CDR1 is SGHAT and CDR2 is FQNNGV. The CDR3 spans 15 residues. With 1 base removed from V and 0 bases from J, the gap between germline ends came to 10 bases. The chain's CDR3 is CASSLASGSSYEQYF. For the CDR3, the DNA is TGTGCCAGCAGCTTAGCGAGCGGTAGCTCCTACGAGCAGTACTTC.

There are many counts of this clonotype. The rearrangement uses TRBV12-3 or TRBV12-4 and TRBJ1-1; no firm D call. Trimming took off 6 bases at V and 0 bases at J, with 17 bases between the two ends. The CDR3 has 16 residues. CDR3 in amino acids: CASRLFSGRLNTEAFF. In DNA form, the CDR3 reads TGTGCCAGCAGGCTATTTTCCGGCCGGTTGAACACTGAAGCTTTCTTT.

About this clonotype: A much larger clone sits a single nucleotide away, making a read error possible. The CDR3 does not end in the conserved phenylalanine or tryptophan, so this is likely a read error. The chain carries TRBV7-9 and TRBJ1-2; D remains ambiguous. Looked up from germline, CDR1 is SEHNR and CDR2 is FQNEAQ (reference sequence). Trimming cost V 9 bases and J 2 bases, with 7 bases left between them. CDR3 length: 11 residues. The CDR3 DNA sequence: TGTGCCAGTCTAGGCAACTATGGCTACACCTTA. Amino acid sequence: CASLGNYGYTL.

This clonotype counts as medium-sized. The chain links TRBV28 to TRBJ2-7, with 9 bases that match TRBD1. Germline V gene lookup returns CDR1 MDHEN and CDR2 SYDVKM. The CDR3 is 14 residues long. With V trimmed by 6 bases and J by 6 bases, 9 bases remained unmatched. The CDR3 loop reads CASRWDRDPSEQYF. The CDR3 DNA reads as TGTGCCAGCAGATGGGACAGGGACCCCTCCGAGCAGTACTTC.

Comment on this clonotype: The junction departs from germline at one end; a sequencing error may be responsible. The chain employs TRBV3-1 and TRBJ2-3, with D uncertain. Germline loops: CDR1 LGHDT, CDR2 YNNKEL (reference sequence). The CDR3 has 16 amino acids. The CDR3 DNA is TGTGCCAACAGCCTTTCGGGCATTACGTGGACAGATACGCAGTATTTT. The encoded protein is CANSLSGITWTDTQYF.

Within the sample, this clonotype is medium-sized. The chain links TRBV6-1 to TRBJ1-3; tentatively, D is TRBD1 (5 bases). This CDR3 is 14 amino acids long. Looked up from germline, CDR1 is MNHNS and CDR2 is SASEGT. Trimming pared 2 bases from V and 1 base from J, leaving 6 bases between. CDR3 in amino acids: CASSEQGSGNTIYF. CDR3 DNA: TGTGCCAGCAGTGAACAGGGATCTGGAAACACCATATATTTT.